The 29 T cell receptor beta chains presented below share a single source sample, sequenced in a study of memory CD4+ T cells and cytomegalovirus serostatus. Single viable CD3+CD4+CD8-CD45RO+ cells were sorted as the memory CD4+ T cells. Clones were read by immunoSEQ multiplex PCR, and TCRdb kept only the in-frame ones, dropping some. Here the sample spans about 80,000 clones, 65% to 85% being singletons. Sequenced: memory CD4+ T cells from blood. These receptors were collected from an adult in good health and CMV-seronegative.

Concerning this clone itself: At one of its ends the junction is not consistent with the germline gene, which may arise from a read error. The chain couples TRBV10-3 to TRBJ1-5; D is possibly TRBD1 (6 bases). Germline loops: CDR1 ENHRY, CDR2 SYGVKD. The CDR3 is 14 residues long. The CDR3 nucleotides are TGTGCCAGCAGTGGAGCAGGGGCGGGACAGCCCCAGCATTTT. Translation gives CASSGAGAGQPQHF.

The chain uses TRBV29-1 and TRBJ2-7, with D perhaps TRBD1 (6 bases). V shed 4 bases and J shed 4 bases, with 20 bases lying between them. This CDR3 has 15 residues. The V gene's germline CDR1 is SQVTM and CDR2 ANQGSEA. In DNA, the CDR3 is TGCAGCGTTGGAACGCTAGGACAGCGCCCTTACGAGCAGTACTTC. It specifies CSVGTLGQRPYEQYF.

The CDR3 region has the DNA TGTGCCAGCAGCCCGTACAGCTTAACGGGTGAAAAACTGTTTTTT. Amino acid sequence: CASSPYSLTGEKLFF. The V call is TRBV7-9, the J call TRBJ1-4; no definite D call. This CDR3 is 15 amino acids long. V lost 5 bases to trimming and J lost 7 bases, with 17 bases between them. Germline V gene data show CDR1 as SEHNR and CDR2 as FQNEAQ (reference sequence).

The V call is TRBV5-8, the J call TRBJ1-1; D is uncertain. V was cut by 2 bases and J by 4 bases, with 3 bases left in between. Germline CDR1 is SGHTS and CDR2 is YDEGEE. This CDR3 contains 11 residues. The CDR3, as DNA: TGTGCCAGCAGCTTCGCCACTGAAGCTTTCTTT. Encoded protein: CASSFATEAFF.

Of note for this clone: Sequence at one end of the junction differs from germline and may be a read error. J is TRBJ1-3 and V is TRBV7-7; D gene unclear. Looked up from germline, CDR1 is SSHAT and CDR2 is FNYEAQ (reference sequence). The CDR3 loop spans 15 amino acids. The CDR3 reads CASSSGLSSGNTIYF. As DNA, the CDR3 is TGTGCTAGCAGCTCGGGCCTGAGCTCTGGAAACACCATATATTTT.

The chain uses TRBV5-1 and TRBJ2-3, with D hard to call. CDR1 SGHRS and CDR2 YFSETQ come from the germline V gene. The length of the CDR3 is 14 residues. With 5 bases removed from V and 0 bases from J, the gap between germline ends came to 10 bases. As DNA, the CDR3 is TGCGCCAGCAGATTCACAGCTAGCACAGATACGCAGTATTTT. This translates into CASRFTASTDTQYF.

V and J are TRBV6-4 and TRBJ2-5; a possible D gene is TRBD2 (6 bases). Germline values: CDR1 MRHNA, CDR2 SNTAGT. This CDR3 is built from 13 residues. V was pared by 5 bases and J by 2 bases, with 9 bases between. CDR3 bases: TGTGCCAGCAGTCGGGACTTTCAAGAGACCCAGTACTTC. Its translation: CASSRDFQETQYF.

The CDR3 loop reads CASSLISATNQPQHF. For the CDR3, the DNA is TGTGCCAGCAGCTTGATCTCAGCTACCAATCAGCCCCAGCATTTT. V gene TRBV5-6 combines with J gene TRBJ1-5, with D unclear. This CDR3 region has 15 residues. The V gene's germline CDR1 is SGHDT and CDR2 YYEEEE. Deletions cut 1 base from V and 3 bases from J, with 11 bases between.

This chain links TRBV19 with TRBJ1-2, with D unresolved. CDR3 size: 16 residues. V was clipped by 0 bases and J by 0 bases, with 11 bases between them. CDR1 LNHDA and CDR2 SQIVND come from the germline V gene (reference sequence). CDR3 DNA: TGTGCCAGTAGTATAGACCGCAGTAAATCTAACTATGGCTACACCTTC. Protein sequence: CASSIDRSKSNYGYTF.

Here the CDR3 reads CASSPWTDQETQYF. CDR3 coding DNA: TGTGCCAGCTCACCCTGGACAGACCAAGAGACCCAGTACTTC. The genes are TRBV18 and TRBJ2-5; TRBD1 is a possible D gene (6 bases). The V gene lost 3 bases and the J gene lost 0 bases, with 8 bases spanning the gap. Germline V gene lookup returns CDR1 KGHSH and CDR2 LQKENI. The CDR3 covers 14 residues.

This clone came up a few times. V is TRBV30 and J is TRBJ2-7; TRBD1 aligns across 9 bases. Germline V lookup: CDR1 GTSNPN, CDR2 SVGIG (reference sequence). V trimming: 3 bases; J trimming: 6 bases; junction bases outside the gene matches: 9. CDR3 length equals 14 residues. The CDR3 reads CAWRGQGTSGEQYF. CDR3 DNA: TGTGCCTGGAGGGGACAGGGAACATCGGGCGAGCAGTACTTC.

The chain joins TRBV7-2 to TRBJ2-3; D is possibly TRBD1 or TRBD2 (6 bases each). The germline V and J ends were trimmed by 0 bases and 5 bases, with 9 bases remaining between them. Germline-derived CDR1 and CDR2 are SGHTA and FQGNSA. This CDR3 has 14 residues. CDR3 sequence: CASSLARGGDTQYF. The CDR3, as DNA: TGTGCCAGCAGCTTAGCCAGGGGAGGAGATACGCAGTATTTT.

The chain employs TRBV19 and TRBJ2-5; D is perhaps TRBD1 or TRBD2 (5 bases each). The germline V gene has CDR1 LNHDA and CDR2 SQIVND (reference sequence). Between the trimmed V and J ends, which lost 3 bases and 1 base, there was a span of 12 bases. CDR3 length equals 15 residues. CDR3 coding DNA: TGTGCCAGTAGTATTAGAGGGGATTTCCAAGAGACCCAGTACTTC. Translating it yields CASSIRGDFQETQYF. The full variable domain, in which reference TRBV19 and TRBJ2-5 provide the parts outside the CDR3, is DGGITQSPKYLFRKEGQNVTLSCEQNLNHDAMYWYRQDPGQGLRLIYYSQIVNDFQKGDIAEGYSVSREKKESFPLTVTSAQKNPTAFYLCASSIRGDFQETQYFGPGTRLLVL.

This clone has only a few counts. Here the CDR3 reads CASSFRQGTDNSPLHF. CDR3 nucleotides: TGTGCCAGCAGCTTTAGACAGGGAACAGATAATTCACCCCTCCACTTT. J is TRBJ1-6 and V is TRBV7-9; 7 nucleotides match TRBD1. The V segment lost 3 bases and the J segment 5 bases; nucleotides outside the gene matches: 7. CDR3 length equals 16 residues. The germline CDR1 and CDR2 sequences are SEHNR and FQNEAQ (reference sequence). Together with reference TRBV7-9 and TRBJ1-6, the CDR3 gives the full variable domain: DTGVSQNPRHKITKRGQNVTFRCDPISEHNRLYWYRQTLGQGPEFLTYFQNEAQLEKSRLLSDRFSAERPKGSFSTLEIQRTEQGDSAMYLCASSFRQGTDNSPLHFGNGTRLTVT.

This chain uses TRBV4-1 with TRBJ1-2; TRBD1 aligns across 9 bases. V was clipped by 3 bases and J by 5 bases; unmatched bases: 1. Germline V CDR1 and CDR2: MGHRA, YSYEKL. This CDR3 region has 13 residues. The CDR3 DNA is TGCGCCAGCAGCCAGGGACAGGGTTATGGCTACACCTTC. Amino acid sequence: CASSQGQGYGYTF.

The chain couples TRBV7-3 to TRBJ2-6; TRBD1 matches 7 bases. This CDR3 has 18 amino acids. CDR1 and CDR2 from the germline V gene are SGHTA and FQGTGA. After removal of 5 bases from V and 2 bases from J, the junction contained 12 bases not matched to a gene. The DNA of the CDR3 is TGTGCCAGCAGCCCCCAGACAGGGATAAGTGCTGGGGCCAACGTCCTGACTTTC. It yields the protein CASSPQTGISAGANVLTF. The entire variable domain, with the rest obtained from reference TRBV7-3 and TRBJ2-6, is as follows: GAGVSQTPSNKVTEKGKYVELRCDPISGHTALYWYRQSLGQGPEFLIYFQGTGAADDSGLPNDRFFAVRPEGSVSTLKIQRTERGDSAVYLCASSPQTGISAGANVLTFGAGSRLTVL.

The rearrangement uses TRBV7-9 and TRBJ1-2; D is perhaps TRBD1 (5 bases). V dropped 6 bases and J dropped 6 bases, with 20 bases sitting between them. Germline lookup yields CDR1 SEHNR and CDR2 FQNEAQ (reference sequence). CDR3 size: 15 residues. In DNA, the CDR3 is TGTGCCAGCAGGTCTTGGCGGGACGGAGGCCATGGCTACACCTTC. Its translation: CASRSWRDGGHGYTF.

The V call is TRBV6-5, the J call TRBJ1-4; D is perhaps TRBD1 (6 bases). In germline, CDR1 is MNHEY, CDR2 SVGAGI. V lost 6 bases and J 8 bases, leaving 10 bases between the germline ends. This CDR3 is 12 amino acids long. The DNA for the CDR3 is TGTGCCAGCAGATCTAGGGGGGAAAAACTGTTTTTT. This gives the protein CASRSRGEKLFF.

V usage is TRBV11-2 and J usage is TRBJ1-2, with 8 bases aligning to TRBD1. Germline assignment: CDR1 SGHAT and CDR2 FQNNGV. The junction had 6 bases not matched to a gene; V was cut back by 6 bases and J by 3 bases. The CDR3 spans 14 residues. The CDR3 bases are TGTGCCAGCAGTTACCAGGGGGCAGACTATGGCTACACCTTC. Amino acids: CASSYQGADYGYTF.

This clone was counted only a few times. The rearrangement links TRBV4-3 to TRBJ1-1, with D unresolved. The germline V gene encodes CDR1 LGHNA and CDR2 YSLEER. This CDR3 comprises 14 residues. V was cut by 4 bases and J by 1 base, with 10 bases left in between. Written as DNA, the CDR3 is TGCGCCAGCAGCCTCTCTCGGGGGAACACTGAAGCTTTCTTT. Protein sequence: CASSLSRGNTEAFF.

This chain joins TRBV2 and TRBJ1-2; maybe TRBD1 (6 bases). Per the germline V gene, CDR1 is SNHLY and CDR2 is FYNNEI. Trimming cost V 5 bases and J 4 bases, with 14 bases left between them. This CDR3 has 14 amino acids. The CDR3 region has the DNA TGTGCCAGCAGTCCGAGGGAGGGGGGCTATGGCTACACCTTC. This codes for CASSPREGGYGYTF.

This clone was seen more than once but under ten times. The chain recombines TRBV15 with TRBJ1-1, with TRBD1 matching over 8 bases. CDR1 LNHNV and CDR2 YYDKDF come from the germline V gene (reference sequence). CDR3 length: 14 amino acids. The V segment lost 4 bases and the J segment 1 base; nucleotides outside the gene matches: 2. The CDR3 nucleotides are TGTGCCACCAGCATGGGACAGGCGAACACTGAAGCTTTCTTT. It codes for CATSMGQANTEAFF.

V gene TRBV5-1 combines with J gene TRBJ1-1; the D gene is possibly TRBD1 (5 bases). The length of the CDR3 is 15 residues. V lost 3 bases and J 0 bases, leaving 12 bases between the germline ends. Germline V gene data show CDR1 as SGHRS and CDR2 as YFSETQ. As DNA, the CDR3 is TGCGCCAGCAGCTCAGCGGGACCGATGAACACTGAAGCTTTCTTT. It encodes CASSSAGPMNTEAFF. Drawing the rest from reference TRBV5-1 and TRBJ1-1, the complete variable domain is KAGVTQTPRYLIKTRGQQVTLSCSPISGHRSVSWYQQTPGQGLQFLFEYFSETQRNKGNFPGRFSGRQFSNSRSEMNVSTLELGDSALYLCASSSAGPMNTEAFFGQGTRLTVV.

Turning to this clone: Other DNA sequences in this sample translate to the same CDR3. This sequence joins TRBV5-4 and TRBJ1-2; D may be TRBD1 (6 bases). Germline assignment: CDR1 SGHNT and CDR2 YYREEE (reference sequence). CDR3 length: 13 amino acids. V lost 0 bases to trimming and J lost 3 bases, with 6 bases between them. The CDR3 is CASSLAGDYGYTF. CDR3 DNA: TGTGCCAGCAGCTTGGCAGGGGACTATGGCTACACCTTC.

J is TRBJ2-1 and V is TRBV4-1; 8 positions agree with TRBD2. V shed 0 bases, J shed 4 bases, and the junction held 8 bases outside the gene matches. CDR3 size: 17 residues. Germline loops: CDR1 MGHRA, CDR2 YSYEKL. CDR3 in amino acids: CASSQDPGGAGYNEQFF. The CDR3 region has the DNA TGCGCCAGCAGCCAAGATCCGGGGGGGGCCGGGTACAATGAGCAGTTCTTC.

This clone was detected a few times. The CDR3 sequence: CAWSSRTSGGYTF. The CDR3 DNA reads TGTGCCTGGAGTTCCCGGACATCAGGTGGCTACACCTTC. The V and J genes are TRBV30 and TRBJ1-2, with D tentatively TRBD1 (5 bases). Trimming took off 2 bases at V and 7 bases at J, with 14 bases between the two ends. Germline V gene data show CDR1 as GTSNPN and CDR2 as SVGIG (reference sequence). The CDR3 runs 13 residues. The whole variable domain, filled in from reference TRBV30 and TRBJ1-2, reads SQTIHQWPATLVQPVGSPLSLECTVEGTSNPNLYWYRQAAGRGLQLLFYSVGIGQISSEVPQNLSASRPQDRQFILSSKKLLLSDSGFYLCAWSSRTSGGYTFGSGTRLTVV.

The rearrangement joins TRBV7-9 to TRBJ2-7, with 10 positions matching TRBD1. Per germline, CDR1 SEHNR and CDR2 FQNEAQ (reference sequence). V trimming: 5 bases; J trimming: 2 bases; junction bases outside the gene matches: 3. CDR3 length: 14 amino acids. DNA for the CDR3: TGTGCCAGCAGCCCCGGACAGGGGGCCTACGAGCAGTACTTC. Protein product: CASSPGQGAYEQYF.

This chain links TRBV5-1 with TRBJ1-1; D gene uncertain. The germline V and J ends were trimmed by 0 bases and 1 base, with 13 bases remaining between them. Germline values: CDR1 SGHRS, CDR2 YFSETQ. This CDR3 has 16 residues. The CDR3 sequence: CASSLAISAGNTEAFF. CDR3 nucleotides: TGCGCCAGCAGCTTGGCCATTTCGGCTGGGAACACTGAAGCTTTCTTT. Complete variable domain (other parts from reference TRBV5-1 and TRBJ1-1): KAGVTQTPRYLIKTRGQQVTLSCSPISGHRSVSWYQQTPGQGLQFLFEYFSETQRNKGNFPGRFSGRQFSNSRSEMNVSTLELGDSALYLCASSLAISAGNTEAFFGQGTRLTVV.

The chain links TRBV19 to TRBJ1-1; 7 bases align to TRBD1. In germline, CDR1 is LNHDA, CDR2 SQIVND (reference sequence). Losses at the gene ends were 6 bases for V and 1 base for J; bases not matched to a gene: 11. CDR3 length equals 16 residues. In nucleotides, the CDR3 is TGTGCCAGTAGGGTTCCGGGACAGCCAGGGAACACTGAAGCTTTCTTT. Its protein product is CASRVPGQPGNTEAFF.